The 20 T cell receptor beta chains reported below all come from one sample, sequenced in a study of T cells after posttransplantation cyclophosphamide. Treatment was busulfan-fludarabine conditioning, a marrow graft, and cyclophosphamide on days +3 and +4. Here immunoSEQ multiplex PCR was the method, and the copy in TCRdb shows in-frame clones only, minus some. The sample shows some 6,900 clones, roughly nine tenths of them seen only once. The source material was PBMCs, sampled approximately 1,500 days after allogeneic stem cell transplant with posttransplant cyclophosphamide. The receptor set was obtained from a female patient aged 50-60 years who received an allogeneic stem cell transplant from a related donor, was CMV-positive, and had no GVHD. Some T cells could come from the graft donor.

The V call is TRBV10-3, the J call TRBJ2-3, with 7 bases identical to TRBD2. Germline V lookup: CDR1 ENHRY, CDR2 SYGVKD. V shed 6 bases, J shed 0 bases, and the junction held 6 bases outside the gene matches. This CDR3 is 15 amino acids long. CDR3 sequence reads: CAIRPSGGSTDTQYF. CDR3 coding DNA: TGTGCCATCAGGCCCTCGGGGGGAAGCACAGATACGCAGTATTTT.

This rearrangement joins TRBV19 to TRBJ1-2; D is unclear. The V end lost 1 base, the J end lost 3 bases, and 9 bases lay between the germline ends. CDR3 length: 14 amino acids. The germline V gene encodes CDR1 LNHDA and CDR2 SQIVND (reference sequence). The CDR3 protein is CASSIGGGYYGYTF. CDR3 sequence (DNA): TGTGCCAGTAGTATAGGTGGCGGATACTATGGCTACACCTTC.

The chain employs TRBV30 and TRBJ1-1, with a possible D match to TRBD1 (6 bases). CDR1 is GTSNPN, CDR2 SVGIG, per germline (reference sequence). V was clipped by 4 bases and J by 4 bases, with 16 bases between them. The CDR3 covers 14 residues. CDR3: CAWTVSGGVTEAFF. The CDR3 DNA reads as TGTGCCTGGACGGTTTCGGGGGGCGTCACTGAAGCTTTCTTT.

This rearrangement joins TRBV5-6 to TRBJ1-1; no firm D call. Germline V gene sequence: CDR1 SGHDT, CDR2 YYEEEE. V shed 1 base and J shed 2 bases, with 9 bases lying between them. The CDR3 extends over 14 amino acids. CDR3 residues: CASSLWHRNTEAFF. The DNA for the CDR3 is TGTGCCAGCAGCTTGTGGCACCGAAACACTGAAGCTTTCTTT.

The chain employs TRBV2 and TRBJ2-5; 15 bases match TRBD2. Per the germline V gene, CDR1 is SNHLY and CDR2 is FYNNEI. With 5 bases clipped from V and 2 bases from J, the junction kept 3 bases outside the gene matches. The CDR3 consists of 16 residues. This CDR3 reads CASSKGLAGGQETQYF. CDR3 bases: TGTGCCAGCAGTAAGGGACTAGCGGGAGGTCAAGAGACCCAGTACTTC.

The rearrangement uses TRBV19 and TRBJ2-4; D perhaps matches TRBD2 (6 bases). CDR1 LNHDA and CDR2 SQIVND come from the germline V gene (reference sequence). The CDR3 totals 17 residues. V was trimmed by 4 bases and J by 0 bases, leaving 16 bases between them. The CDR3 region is CASSTENSGLAKNIQYF. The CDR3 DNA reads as TGTGCCAGTAGTACGGAAAATAGCGGCCTAGCCAAAAACATTCAGTACTTC.

The CDR3 loop reads CASSPDADRALTVNQPQHF. The DNA of the CDR3 is TGTGCCAGCTCCCCCGACGCAGACAGGGCGTTAACTGTCAATCAGCCCCAGCATTTT. J is TRBJ1-5 and V is TRBV2, with 7 bases fitting TRBD1. The CDR3 is 19 residues long. V was clipped by 8 bases and J by 3 bases; unmatched bases: 22. Germline lookup yields CDR1 SNHLY and CDR2 FYNNEI.

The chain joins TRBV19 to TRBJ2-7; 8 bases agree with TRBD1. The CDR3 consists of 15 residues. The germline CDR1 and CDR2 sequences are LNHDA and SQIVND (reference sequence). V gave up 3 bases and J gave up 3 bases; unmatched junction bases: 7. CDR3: CASSIAGTGNYEQYF. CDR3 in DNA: TGTGCCAGTAGTATCGCCGGGACAGGTAACTACGAGCAGTACTTC. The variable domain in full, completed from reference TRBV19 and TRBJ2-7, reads DGGITQSPKYLFRKEGQNVTLSCEQNLNHDAMYWYRQDPGQGLRLIYYSQIVNDFQKGDIAEGYSVSREKKESFPLTVTSAQKNPTAFYLCASSIAGTGNYEQYFGPGTRLTVT.

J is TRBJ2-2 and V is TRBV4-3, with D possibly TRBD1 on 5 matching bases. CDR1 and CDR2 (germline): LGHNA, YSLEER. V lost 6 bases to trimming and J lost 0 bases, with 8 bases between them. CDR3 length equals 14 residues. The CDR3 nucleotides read TGCGCCAGCAGACAGGCCCCGAACACCGGGGAGCTGTTTTTT. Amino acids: CASRQAPNTGELFF.

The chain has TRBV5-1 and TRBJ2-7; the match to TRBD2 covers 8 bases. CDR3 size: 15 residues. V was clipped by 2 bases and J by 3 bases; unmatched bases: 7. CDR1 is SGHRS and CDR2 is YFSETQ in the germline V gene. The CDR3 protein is CASSLSGRGGYEQYF. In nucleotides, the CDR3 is TGCGCCAGCAGCTTAAGCGGGAGAGGGGGCTACGAGCAGTACTTC.

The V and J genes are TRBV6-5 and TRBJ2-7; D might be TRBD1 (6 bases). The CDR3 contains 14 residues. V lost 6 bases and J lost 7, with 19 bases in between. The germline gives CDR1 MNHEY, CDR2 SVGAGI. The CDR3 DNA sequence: TGTGCCAGCAGACGGACAGCCCTCCTGGGGGAGCAGTACTTC. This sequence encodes CASRRTALLGEQYF.

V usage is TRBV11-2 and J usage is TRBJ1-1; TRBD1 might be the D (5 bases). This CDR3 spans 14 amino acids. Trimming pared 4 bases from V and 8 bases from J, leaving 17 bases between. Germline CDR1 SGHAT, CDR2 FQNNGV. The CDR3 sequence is CASSWGGFGIEAFF. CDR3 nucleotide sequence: TGTGCCAGCAGCTGGGGGGGGTTCGGTATCGAAGCTTTCTTT. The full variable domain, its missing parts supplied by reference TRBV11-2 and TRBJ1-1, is EAGVAQSPRYKIIEKRQSVAFWCNPISGHATLYWYQQILGQGPKLLIQFQNNGVVDDSQLPKDRFSAERLKGVDSTLKIQPAKLEDSAVYLCASSWGGFGIEAFFGQGTRLTVV.

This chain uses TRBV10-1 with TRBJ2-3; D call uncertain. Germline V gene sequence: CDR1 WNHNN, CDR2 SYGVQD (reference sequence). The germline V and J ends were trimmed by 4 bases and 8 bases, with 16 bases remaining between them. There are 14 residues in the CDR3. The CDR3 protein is CASSGPYGSATQYF. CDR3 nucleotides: TGCGCCAGCAGTGGACCTTACGGGTCAGCTACGCAGTATTTT.

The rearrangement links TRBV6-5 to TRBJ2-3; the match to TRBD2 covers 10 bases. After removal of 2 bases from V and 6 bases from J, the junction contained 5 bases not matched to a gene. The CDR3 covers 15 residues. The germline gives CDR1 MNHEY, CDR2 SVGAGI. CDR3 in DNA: TGTGCCAGCAGTTACGAAGGGACTAGCGCCGATACGCAGTATTTT. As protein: CASSYEGTSADTQYF.

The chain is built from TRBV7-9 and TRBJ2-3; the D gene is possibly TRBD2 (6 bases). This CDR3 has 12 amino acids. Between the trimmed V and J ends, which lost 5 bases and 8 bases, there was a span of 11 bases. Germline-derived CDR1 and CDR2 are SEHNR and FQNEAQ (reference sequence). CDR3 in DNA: TGTGCCAGCAGCCCCGGAGGGACTACGCAGTATTTT. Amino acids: CASSPGGTTQYF.

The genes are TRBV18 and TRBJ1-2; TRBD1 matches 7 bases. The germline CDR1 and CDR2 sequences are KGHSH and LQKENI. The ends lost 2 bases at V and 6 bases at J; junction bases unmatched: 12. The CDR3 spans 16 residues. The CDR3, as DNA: TGTGCCAGCTCACCATCGGGCGACAGGGAAGGAAATGGCTACACCTTC. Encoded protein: CASSPSGDREGNGYTF. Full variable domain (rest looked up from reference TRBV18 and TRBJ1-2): NAGVMQNPRHLVRRRGQEARLRCSPMKGHSHVYWYRQLPEEGLKFMVYLQKENIIDESGMPKERFSAEFPKEGPSILRIQQVVRGDSAAYFCASSPSGDREGNGYTFGSGTRLTVV.

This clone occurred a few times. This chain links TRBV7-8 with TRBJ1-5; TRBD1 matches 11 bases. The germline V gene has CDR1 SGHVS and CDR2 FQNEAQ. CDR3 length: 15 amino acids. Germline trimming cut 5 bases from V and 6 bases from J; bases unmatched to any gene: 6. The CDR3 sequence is CASSPGQGVFQPQHF. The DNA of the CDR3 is TGTGCCAGCAGCCCGGGACAGGGGGTTTTTCAGCCCCAGCATTTT.

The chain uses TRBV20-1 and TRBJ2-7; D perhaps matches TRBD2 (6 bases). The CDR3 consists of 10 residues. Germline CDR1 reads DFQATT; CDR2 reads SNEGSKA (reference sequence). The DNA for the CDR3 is TGCAGGGCGAGGGAGGAAGAGCAGTACTTC. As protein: CRAREEEQYF.

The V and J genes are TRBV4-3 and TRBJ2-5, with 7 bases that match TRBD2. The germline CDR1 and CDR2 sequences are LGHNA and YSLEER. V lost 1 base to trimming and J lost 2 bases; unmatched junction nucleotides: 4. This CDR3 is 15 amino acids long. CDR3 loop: CASSQGLAAQETQYF. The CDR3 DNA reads TGCGCCAGCAGCCAAGGGCTAGCGGCACAAGAGACCCAGTACTTC.

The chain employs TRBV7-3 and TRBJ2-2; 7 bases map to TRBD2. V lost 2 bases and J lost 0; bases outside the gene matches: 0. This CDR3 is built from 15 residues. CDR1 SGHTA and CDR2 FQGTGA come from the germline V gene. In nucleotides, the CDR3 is TGTGCCAGCAGCTTAGCGGGGGCGAACACCGGGGAGCTGTTTTTT. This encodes CASSLAGANTGELFF.